This T cell receptor beta chain was recovered during a study of shared clonotypes between healthy human individuals. General study points: With few donors, the genetic and exposure-history diversity represented was limited.

The CDR3 consists of 13 residues. Between the trimmed V and J ends, which lost 10 bases and 4 bases, there was a span of 13 bases. Germline CDR1 is SGHTA and CDR2 is FQGNSA. In this sample, this clone turned up once. Antigen specificity is unknown. This was a deep-level run. TCRdb's table, derived via immunoSEQ multiplex PCR, lists solely in-frame clones and lacks some. Of hundreds of thousands of clones in the sample, around 72% were seen once. This TCR derives from a man in his thirties or forties in good health. The chain recombines TRBV7-2 with TRBJ2-2; unclear D gene. Sequenced input: memory CD4+ T cells sorted from blood. Subset meaning: CD45RA-negative fraction. CDR3 DNA: TGTGCCACCAACCCCGGCAGCACCGGGGAGCTGTTTTTT. It codes for CATNPGSTGELFF.